Included here is one TCR beta chain sequence, with context. The antigen remains undetermined. The sample originates from a study of regulatory T cells in long-lasting Graves disease. Study information: The criterion for persistent Graves' disease was over 5 years of antithyroid drugs with positive TSH receptor antibodies.

Study results and caveats: In persistent patients, shared public clonotypes (roughly 2,800) outnumbered those in new patients (about 1,000). Investigators studied peripheral blood only, not thyroid tissue.

Germline V gene sequence: CDR1 LGHNA, CDR2 YSLEER. This CDR3 has 16 amino acids. The germline V and J ends were trimmed by 0 bases and 4 bases, with 15 bases remaining between them. Specified time point: persistent/refractory GD, antithyroid drugs over 5 years with positive TRAb. PBMC RNA was the source of the TCR library. The diagnosis of Graves' disease used American Thyroid Association guidelines. Arm-PCR with iRepertoire HTBI primers amplified the CDR3 regions for these TCR beta libraries. One entry per CDR3 protein results from TCRdb running MiXCR on the multiplex PCR reads. The sample lists about 460,000 distinct CDR3 sequences, 20% to 25% occurring once.

This specimen consisted of peripheral blood mononuclear cells (PBMCs), obtained when the disease was refractory, from a patient treated with antithyroid drugs. The clonotype originates from a female donor with Graves disease. The chain employs TRBV4-3 and TRBJ1-2; D not certain. CDR3 nucleotides: TGCGCCAGCAGCCAAGATGCCGGGATCTCAGGCTATGGCTACACCTTC. Its translation: CASSQDAGISGYGYTF.